A single sample gave rise to the 3 T cell receptor beta chains below, sequenced in a study of CD8 T cells in Susac syndrome. RNA totalling roughly 0.45 to 1 ug underwent reverse transcription with random hexamers. From the immunoSEQ multiplex PCR reads, TCRdb called clonotypes with MiXCR, one entry per CDR3 protein. The sample holds 150,000 to 200,000 distinct CDR3 sequences, around 94% seen once. The sequenced sample was CD4+ T cells from PBMCs. These receptor sequences come from a human donor with multiple sclerosis.

The chain couples TRBV11-2 to TRBJ1-2; D remains unclear. The length of the CDR3 is 14 residues. V was clipped by 0 bases and J by 4 bases, with 9 bases between them. From germline, CDR1 is SGHAT and CDR2 FQNNGV. CDR3 sequence reads: CASSLEGSPYGYTF. The CDR3 region has the DNA TGTGCCAGCAGCTTAGAAGGATCTCCCTATGGCTACACCTTC.

The chain employs TRBV30 and TRBJ1-2; D is ambiguous. Germline CDR1 GTSNPN, CDR2 SVGIG (reference sequence). V gave up 3 bases and J gave up 6 bases, with 11 bases separating them. The CDR3 totals 12 residues. The CDR3 is CAWRIIPDGYTF. In nucleotides, the CDR3 is TGTGCCTGGAGAATAATCCCGGATGGCTACACCTTC.

The CDR3 is CSVSRTVLNTEAFF. The CDR3 DNA is TGCAGCGTTTCCCGGACAGTCCTGAACACTGAAGCTTTCTTT. The rearrangement joins TRBV29-1 to TRBJ1-1; TRBD1 is a possible D gene (6 bases). V was shortened by 5 bases and J by 0 bases, with 13 bases between the two germline ends. The germline V gene has CDR1 SQVTM and CDR2 ANQGSEA. The CDR3 is 14 amino acids.